The 10 T cell receptor beta chains below all came from one sample that was sequenced in a study of shared clonotypes between healthy human individuals. Sequencing was performed with immunoSEQ multiplex PCR; in TCRdb, only in-frame clones are kept and a portion is missing. The sample lists about 470,000 clones; around 79% were seen once. The sequencing sample was made of PBMCs. The receptor set was obtained from a woman between 40 and 55 years old in good health. Some clones in this sample may be carry-over from other donors' samples.

This rearrangement joins TRBV30 to TRBJ2-3, with D unresolved. The V gene lost 3 bases and the J gene lost 8 bases, with 9 bases spanning the gap. CDR1 GTSNPN and CDR2 SVGIG come from the germline V gene (reference sequence). CDR3 length: 11 residues. CDR3 in DNA: TGTGCCTGGAGAGGGTCTGGTACGCAGTATTTT. Translated, it gives CAWRGSGTQYF. The whole variable domain, filled in from reference TRBV30 and TRBJ2-3, reads SQTIHQWPATLVQPVGSPLSLECTVEGTSNPNLYWYRQAAGRGLQLLFYSVGIGQISSEVPQNLSASRPQDRQFILSSKKLLLSDSGFYLCAWRGSGTQYFGPGTRLTVL.

The gene calls are TRBV19 and TRBJ2-7, with 13 bases identical to TRBD2. The V segment lost 5 bases and the J segment 0 bases; nucleotides outside the gene matches: 4. This CDR3 has 16 residues. Germline-derived CDR1 and CDR2 are LNHDA and SQIVND (reference sequence). CDR3 sequence: CASSRTSGGSSYEQYF. CDR3 DNA: TGTGCCAGTAGTCGGACTAGCGGGGGAAGCTCCTACGAGCAGTACTTC. Looking up the rest from reference TRBV19 and TRBJ2-7 gives the full variable domain: DGGITQSPKYLFRKEGQNVTLSCEQNLNHDAMYWYRQDPGQGLRLIYYSQIVNDFQKGDIAEGYSVSREKKESFPLTVTSAQKNPTAFYLCASSRTSGGSSYEQYFGPGTRLTVT.

This chain joins TRBV7-3 and TRBJ2-5; 9 nucleotides agree with TRBD2. Trimming removed 5 bases from V and 5 bases from J; junction bases left unmatched: 6. Per the germline V gene, CDR1 is SGHTA and CDR2 is FQGTGA. The CDR3 has 14 residues. CDR3 sequence: CASSPGLASETQYF. CDR3 DNA: TGTGCCAGCAGCCCTGGACTAGCGTCGGAGACCCAGTACTTC.

In regard to this clone: Other nucleotide sequences in the sample specify the same CDR3. The V call is TRBV7-2, the J call TRBJ1-3, with D maybe TRBD1 (5 bases). V shed 5 bases and J shed 4 bases, with 9 bases lying between them. Germline V gives CDR1 SGHTA, CDR2 FQGNSA. The CDR3 is made up of 13 amino acids. The CDR3 is CASSLGAGNTIYF. The CDR3 DNA reads TGTGCCAGCAGCCTAGGGGCCGGAAACACCATATATTTT.

The CDR3 loop reads CSAKSDRGDPDTQYF. The CDR3, as DNA: TGCAGCGCCAAATCGGACAGGGGTGATCCAGATACGCAGTATTTT. The chain carries TRBV29-1 and TRBJ2-3; 9 bases agree with TRBD1. Germline trimming cut 7 bases from V and 4 bases from J; bases unmatched to any gene: 12. The CDR3 extends over 15 amino acids. Germline V gene lookup returns CDR1 SQVTM and CDR2 ANQGSEA.

Comment on this clone: At the DNA level, this CDR3 is encoded by other sequences in the same sample as well. The gene calls are TRBV5-1 and TRBJ1-2; TRBD1 might be the D (6 bases). V was clipped by 2 bases and J by 6 bases, with 11 bases between them. The CDR3 extends over 13 amino acids. Germline values: CDR1 SGHRS, CDR2 YFSETQ. The CDR3 spells CASSFSGEDGYTF. The CDR3, as DNA: TGCGCCAGCAGCTTCTCAGGGGAGGATGGCTACACCTTC.

The chain recombines TRBV28 with TRBJ2-7; 12 bases are a match to TRBD2. This CDR3 is 14 amino acids long. CDR1 MDHEN and CDR2 SYDVKM come from the germline V gene. Trimming at V came to 6 bases and at J to 4 bases, leaving 4 bases not matched to a gene. The CDR3 DNA reads as TGTGCCAGCAGCCTAGCGGGAGGGCCTTACGAGCAGTACTTC. Its protein product is CASSLAGGPYEQYF.

This chain links TRBV7-6 with TRBJ2-3; 8 bases align to TRBD2. The ends lost 0 bases at V and 6 bases at J; junction bases unmatched: 11. CDR1 and CDR2 from the germline V gene are SGHVS and FNYEAQ. This CDR3 region has 17 residues. Here the CDR3 DNA reads TGTGCCAGCAGCTTAGCCCCCGGAAGCGGGAGTGGGGATACGCAGTATTTT. This encodes CASSLAPGSGSGDTQYF.

The chain employs TRBV28 and TRBJ2-7; possible D gene TRBD2, 6 bases. Between the trimmed V and J ends, which lost 4 bases and 6 bases, there was a span of 16 bases. Per the germline V gene, CDR1 is MDHEN and CDR2 is SYDVKM. This CDR3 region has 14 residues. CDR3 coding DNA: TGTGCCAGCAGTTCCCCGGGAGTCGCGAGCGAGCAGTACTTC. Its protein is CASSSPGVASEQYF. Full variable domain (outside the CDR3, taken from reference TRBV28 and TRBJ2-7): DVKVTQSSRYLVKRTGEKVFLECVQDMDHENMFWYRQDPGLGLRLIYFSYDVKMKEKGDIPEGYSVSREKKERFSLILESASTNQTSMYLCASSSPGVASEQYFGPGTRLTVT.

Turning to this clone: The sample holds other DNA sequences that translate to the same CDR3. V gene TRBV25-1 combines with J gene TRBJ1-3; D is unclear. The CDR3 loop spans 12 amino acids. The ends were cut back, 3 bases at V and 4 bases at J, with 4 bases in the middle. The germline V gene encodes CDR1 MGHDK and CDR2 SYGVNS. The CDR3 is CASSEGGNTIYF. As DNA, the CDR3 is TGTGCCAGCAGTGAGGGGGGAAACACCATATATTTT.